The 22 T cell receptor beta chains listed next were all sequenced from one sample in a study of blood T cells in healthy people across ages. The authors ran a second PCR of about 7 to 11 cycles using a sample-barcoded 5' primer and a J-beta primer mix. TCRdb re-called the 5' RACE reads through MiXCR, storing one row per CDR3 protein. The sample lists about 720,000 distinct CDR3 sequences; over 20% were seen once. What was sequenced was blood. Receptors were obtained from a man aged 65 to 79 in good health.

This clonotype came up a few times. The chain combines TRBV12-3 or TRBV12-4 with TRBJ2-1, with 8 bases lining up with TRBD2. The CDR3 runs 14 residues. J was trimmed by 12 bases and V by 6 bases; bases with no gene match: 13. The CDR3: CASRGTSISRVQFF. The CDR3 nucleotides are TGTGCCAGCAGAGGGACTAGTATTAGCCGAGTGCAGTTCTTC.

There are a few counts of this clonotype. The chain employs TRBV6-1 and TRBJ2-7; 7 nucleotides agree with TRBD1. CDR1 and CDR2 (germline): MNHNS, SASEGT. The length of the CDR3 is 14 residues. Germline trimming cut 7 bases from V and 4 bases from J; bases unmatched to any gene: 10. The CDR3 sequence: CASIMRQGTYEQYF. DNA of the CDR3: TGTGCCAGCATCATGCGACAGGGAACATACGAGCAGTACTTC.

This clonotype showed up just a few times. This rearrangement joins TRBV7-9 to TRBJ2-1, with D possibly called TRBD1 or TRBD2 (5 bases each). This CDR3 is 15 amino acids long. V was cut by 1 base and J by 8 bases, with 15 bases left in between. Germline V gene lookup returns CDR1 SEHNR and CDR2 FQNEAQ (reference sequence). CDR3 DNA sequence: TGTGCCAGCAGCTTAGTGGTCAGAGGGGTCGATGAGCAGTTCTTC. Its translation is CASSLVVRGVDEQFF.

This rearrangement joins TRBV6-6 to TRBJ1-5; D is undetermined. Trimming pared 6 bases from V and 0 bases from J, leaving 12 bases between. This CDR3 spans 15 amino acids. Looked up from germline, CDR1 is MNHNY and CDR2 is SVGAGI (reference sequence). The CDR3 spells CASRTGSYSNQPQHF. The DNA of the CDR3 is TGTGCCAGCAGGACGGGGTCTTATAGCAATCAGCCCCAGCATTTT.

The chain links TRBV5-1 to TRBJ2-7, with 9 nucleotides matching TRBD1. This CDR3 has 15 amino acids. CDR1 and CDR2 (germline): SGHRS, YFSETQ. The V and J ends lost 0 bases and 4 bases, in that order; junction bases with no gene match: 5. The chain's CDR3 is CASSLERTGVYEQYF. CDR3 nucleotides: TGCGCCAGCAGCTTGGAGCGGACAGGGGTTTACGAGCAGTACTTC.

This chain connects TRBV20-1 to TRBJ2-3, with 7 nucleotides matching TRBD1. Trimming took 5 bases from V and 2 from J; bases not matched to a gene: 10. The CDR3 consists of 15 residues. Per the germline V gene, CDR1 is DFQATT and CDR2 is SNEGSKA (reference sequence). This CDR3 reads CSALRGQGNTDTQYF. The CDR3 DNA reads TGCAGTGCTCTTAGGGGGCAGGGGAACACAGATACGCAGTATTTT.

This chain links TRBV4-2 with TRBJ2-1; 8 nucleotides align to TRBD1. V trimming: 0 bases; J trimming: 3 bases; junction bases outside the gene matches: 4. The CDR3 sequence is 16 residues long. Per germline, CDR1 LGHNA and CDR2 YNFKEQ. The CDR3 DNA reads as TGTGCCAGCAGCCAAGATTGCGACAGGGGCTACAATGAGCAGTTCTTC. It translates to CASSQDCDRGYNEQFF.

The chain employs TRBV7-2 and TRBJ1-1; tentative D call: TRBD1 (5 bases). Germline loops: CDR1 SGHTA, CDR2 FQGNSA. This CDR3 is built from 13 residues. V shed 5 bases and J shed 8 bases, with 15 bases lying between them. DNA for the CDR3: TGTGCCAGCAGCCGCGGCAGGGACCTGGAAGCTTTCTTT. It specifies CASSRGRDLEAFF.

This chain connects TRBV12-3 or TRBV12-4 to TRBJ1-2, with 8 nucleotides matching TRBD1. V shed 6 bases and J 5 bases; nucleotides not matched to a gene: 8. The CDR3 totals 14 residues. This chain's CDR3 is CASSISDRVYGYTF. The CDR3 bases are TGTGCCAGCAGCATTTCGGACAGGGTTTATGGCTACACCTTC.

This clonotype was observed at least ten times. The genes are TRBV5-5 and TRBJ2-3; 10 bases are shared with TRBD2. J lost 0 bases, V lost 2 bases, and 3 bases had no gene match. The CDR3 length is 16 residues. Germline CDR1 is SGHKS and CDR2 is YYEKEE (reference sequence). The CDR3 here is CASSLAGGPSTDTQYF. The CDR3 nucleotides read TGTGCCAGCAGCTTAGCGGGAGGGCCGAGCACAGATACGCAGTATTTT.

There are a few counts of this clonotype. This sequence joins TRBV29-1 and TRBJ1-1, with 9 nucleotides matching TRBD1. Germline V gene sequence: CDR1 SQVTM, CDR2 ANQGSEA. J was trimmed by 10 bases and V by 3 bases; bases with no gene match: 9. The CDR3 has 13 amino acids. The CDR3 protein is CSVEWDRALGAFF. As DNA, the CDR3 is TGCAGCGTTGAGTGGGACAGGGCGCTCGGAGCTTTCTTT.

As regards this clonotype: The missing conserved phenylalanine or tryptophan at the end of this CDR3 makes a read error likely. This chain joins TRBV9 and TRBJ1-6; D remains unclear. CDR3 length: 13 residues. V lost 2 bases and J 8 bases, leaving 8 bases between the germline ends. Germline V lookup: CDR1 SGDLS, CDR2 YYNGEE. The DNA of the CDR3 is TGTGCCAGCAGCGTCTACAGTGATTCACCCCTCCACCTT. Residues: CASSVYSDSPLHL.

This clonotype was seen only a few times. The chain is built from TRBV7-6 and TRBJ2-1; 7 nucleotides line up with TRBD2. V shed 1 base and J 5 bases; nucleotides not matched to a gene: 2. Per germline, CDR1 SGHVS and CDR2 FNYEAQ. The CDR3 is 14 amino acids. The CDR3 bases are TGTGCCAGCAGCTTAGGGGACTACAACAATGAGCAGTTCTTC. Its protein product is CASSLGDYNNEQFF.

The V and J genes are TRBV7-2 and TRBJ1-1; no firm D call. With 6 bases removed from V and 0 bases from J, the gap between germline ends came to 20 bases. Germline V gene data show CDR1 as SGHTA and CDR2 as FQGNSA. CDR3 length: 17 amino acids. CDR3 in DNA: TGTGCCAGCAGATCAATCCCCCCCGGCGGAATGAACACTGAAGCTTTCTTT. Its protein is CASRSIPPGGMNTEAFF.

DNA of the CDR3: TGTGCCAGCAGTGCAGCCGGGACGGCTCACTACGAGCAGTACTTC. This gives the protein CASSAAGTAHYEQYF. The gene calls are TRBV6-1 and TRBJ2-7, with D perhaps being TRBD1 or TRBD2 (5 bases each). The CDR3 is made up of 15 amino acids. The germline V gene encodes CDR1 MNHNS and CDR2 SASEGT. Trimming took off 4 bases at V and 3 bases at J, with 16 bases between the two ends.

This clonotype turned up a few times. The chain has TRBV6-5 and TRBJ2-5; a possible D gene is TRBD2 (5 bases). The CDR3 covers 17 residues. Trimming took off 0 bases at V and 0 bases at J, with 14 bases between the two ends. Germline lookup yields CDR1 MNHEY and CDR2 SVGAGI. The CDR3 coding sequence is TGTGCCAGCAGTTACTCGATTGCCGGACTGTACCAAGAGACCCAGTACTTC. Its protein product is CASSYSIAGLYQETQYF.

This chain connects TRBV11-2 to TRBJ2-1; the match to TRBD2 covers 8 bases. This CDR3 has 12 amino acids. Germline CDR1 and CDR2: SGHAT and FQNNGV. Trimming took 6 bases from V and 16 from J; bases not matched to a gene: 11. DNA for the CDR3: TGTGCCAGCAGGGCGTCGGGACTAGGTATATTCTTC. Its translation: CASRASGLGIFF.

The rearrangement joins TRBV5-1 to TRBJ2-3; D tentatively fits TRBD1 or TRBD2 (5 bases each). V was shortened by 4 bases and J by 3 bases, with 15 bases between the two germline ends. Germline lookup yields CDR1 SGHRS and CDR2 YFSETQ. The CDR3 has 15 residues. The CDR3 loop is CASSPGDRRTDTQYF. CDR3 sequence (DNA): TGCGCCAGCAGCCCCGGGGACCGGAGGACAGATACGCAGTATTTT. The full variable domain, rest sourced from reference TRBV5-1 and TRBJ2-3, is KAGVTQTPRYLIKTRGQQVTLSCSPISGHRSVSWYQQTPGQGLQFLFEYFSETQRNKGNFPGRFSGRQFSNSRSEMNVSTLELGDSALYLCASSPGDRRTDTQYFGPGTRLTVL.

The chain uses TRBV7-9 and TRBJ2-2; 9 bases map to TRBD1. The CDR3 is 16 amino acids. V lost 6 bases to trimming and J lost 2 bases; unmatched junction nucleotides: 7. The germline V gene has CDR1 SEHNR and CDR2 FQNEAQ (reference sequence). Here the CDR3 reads CASRPYRGRNTGELFF. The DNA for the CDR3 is TGTGCCAGCAGACCCTACAGGGGGCGCAACACCGGGGAGCTGTTTTTT.

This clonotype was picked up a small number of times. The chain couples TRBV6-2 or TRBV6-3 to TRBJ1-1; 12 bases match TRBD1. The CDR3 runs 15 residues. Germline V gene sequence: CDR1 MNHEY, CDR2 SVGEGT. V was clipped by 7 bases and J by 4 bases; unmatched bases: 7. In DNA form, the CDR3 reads TGTGCCAGCAAGGGACAGGGGGCGAGGGGCACTGAAGCTTTCTTT. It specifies CASKGQGARGTEAFF.

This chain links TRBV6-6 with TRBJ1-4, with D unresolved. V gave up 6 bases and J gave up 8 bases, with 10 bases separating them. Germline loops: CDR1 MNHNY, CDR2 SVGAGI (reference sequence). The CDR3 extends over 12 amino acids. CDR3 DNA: TGTGCCAGCAGAAGGGCAGACGAAAAACTGTTTTTT. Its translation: CASRRADEKLFF.

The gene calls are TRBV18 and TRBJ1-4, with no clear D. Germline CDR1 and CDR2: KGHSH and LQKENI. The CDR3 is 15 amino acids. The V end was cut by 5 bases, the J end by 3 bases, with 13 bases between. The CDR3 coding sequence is TGTGCCAGCTCATCGAGGCAGAGGGCTAATGAAAAACTGTTTTTT. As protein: CASSSRQRANEKLFF.